What follows is one T cell receptor (beta chain) and its context. TCRdb's table, derived via immunoSEQ multiplex PCR, lists solely in-frame clones and lacks some. The table has more than 350,000 clones, about 93% seen once. The germline V gene has CDR1 LNHDA and CDR2 SQIVND (reference sequence). J was trimmed by 7 bases and V by 5 bases; bases with no gene match: 7. The CDR3 is 13 amino acids. This sample was taken from a study of Ad26.COV2.S vaccination and SARS-CoV-2 variants. As for the study in general: Participants got Ad26.COV2.S intramuscularly, once or twice 56 days apart.

Regarding treatment: around 19 received Ad26.COV2.S at low or high dose, single or two shots; about 5 received placebo; per-sample allocation not given. All samples were drawn on day 63, counting from the first vaccine or placebo injection. In Boston, an adult donor aged 18-55 years took part. Ad26 vector vaccine expressed Wuhan-strain SARS-CoV-2 spike. The specimen was peripheral blood, collected in a trial of Ad26.COV2.S vaccine versus placebo. The clonotype was recovered from a person between 18 and 60 years old who received the Ad26.COV2.S COVID-19 vaccine or a placebo. The gene calls are TRBV19 and TRBJ1-1; 7 nucleotides match TRBD1. The CDR3 reads CASSPGQDFEAFF. The CDR3 DNA is TGTGCCAGTAGTCCAGGACAGGATTTTGAAGCTTTCTTT. Using reference TRBV19 and TRBJ1-1 for the parts outside the CDR3, the full variable domain is DGGITQSPKYLFRKEGQNVTLSCEQNLNHDAMYWYRQDPGQGLRLIYYSQIVNDFQKGDIAEGYSVSREKKESFPLTVTSAQKNPTAFYLCASSPGQDFEAFFGQGTRLTVV.